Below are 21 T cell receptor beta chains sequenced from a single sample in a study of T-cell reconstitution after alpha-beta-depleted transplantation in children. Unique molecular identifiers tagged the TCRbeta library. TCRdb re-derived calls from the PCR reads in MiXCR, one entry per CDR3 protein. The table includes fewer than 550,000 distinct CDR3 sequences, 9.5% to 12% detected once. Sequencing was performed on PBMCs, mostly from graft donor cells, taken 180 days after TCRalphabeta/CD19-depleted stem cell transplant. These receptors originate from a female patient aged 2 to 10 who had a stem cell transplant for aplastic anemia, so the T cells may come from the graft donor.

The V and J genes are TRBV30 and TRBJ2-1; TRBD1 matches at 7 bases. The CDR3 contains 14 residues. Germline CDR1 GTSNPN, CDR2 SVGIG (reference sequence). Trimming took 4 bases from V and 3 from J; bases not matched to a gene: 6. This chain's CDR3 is CAWTLGQLYNEQFF. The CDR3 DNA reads TGTGCCTGGACCTTGGGACAGCTCTACAATGAGCAGTTCTTC.

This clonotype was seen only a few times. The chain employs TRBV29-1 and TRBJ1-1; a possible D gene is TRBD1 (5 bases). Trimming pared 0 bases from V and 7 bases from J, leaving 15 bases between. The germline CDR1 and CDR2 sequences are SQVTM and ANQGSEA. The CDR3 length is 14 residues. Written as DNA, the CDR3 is TGCAGCGTTGAAGATTCCCAGGGTTCGGTTGAAGCTTTCTTT. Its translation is CSVEDSQGSVEAFF.

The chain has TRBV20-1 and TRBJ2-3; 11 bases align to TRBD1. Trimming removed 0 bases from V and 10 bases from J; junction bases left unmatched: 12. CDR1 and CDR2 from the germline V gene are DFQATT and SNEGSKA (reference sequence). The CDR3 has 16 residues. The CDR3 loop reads CSARDARTGGYSPQYF. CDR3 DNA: TGCAGTGCTAGAGACGCCCGGACAGGGGGCTACAGTCCGCAGTATTTT.

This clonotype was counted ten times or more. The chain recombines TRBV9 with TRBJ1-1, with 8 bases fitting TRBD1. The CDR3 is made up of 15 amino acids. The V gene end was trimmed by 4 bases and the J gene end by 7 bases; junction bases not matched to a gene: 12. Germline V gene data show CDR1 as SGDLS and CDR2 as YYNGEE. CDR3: CASSLLRDRRVEAFF. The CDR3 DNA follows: TGTGCCAGCAGCCTCCTCCGGGACAGGCGAGTTGAAGCTTTCTTT.

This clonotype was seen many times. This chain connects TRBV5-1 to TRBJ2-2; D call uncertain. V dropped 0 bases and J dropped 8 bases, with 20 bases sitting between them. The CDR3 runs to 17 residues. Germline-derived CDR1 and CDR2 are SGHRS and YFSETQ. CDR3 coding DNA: TGCGCCAGCAGCTTGGCCATCGTCCCATCGAGAGAGGGGGAGCTGTTTTTT. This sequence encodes CASSLAIVPSREGELFF.

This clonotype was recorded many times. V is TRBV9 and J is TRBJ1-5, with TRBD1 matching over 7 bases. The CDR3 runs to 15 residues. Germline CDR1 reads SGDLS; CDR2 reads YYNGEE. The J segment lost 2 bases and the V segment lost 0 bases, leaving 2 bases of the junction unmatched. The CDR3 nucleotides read TGTGCCAGCAGCGTAGGACAGGGTGGCAATCAGCCCCAGCATTTT. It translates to CASSVGQGGNQPQHF.

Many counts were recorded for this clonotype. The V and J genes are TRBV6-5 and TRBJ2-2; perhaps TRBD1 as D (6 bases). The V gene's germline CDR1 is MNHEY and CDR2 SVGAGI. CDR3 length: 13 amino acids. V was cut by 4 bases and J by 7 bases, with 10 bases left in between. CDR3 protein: CASSSQGSGELFF. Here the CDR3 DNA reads TGTGCCAGCAGTTCACAGGGTAGCGGGGAGCTGTTTTTT.

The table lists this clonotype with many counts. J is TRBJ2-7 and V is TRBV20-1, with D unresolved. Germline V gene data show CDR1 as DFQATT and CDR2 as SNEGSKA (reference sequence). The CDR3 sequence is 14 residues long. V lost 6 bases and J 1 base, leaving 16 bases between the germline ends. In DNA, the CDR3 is TGCAGTGCCGAACGGGTCGTAGGGTCCTACGAGCAGTACTTC. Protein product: CSAERVVGSYEQYF.

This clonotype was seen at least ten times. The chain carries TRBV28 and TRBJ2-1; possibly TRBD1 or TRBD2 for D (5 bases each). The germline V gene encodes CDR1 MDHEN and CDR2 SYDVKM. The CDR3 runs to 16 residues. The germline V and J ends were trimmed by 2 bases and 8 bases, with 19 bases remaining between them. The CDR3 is CASSLPRTGRGDEQFF. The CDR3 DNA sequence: TGTGCCAGCAGTTTACCCCGGACGGGTCGGGGCGATGAGCAGTTCTTC.

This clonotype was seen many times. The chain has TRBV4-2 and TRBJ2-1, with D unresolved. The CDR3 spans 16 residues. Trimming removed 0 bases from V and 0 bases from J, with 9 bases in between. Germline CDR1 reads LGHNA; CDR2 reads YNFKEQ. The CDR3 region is CASSQDLWTSYNEQFF. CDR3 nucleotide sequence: TGTGCCAGCAGCCAAGATCTCTGGACCTCCTACAATGAGCAGTTCTTC.

The CDR3 loop reads CASSEDRGQETQYF. CDR3 DNA: TGTGCCAGCAGCGAAGACAGGGGACAAGAGACCCAGTACTTC. V is TRBV21-1 and J is TRBJ2-5; the table gives TRBD1 as D, unverified against the DNA. TRBV21-1 is marked as a pseudogene. This CDR3 comprises 14 residues.

The CDR3 DNA follows: TGTGCCAGCAGCTCGGTTCGTACTAGCGGGGGCACCGGGGAGCTGTTTTTT. Translation gives CASSSVRTSGGTGELFF. The rearrangement links TRBV13 to TRBJ2-2, with TRBD2 matching 11 bases. V dropped 4 bases and J dropped 4; count of bases not matched to a gene: 8. Germline values: CDR1 PRHDT, CDR2 FYEKMQ (reference sequence). This CDR3 comprises 17 residues.

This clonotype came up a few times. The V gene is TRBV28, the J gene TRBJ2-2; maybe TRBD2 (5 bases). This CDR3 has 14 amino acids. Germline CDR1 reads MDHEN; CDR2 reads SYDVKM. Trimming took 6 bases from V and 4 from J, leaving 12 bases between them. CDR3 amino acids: CASRGGPRTGELFF. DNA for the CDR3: TGTGCCAGCAGAGGCGGGCCTCGCACCGGGGAGCTGTTTTTT.

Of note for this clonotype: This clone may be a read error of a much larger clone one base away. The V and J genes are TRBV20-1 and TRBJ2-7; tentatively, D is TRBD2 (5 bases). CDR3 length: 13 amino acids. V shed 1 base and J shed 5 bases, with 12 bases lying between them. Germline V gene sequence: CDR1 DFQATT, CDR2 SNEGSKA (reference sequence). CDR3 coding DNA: TGCAGTGCTAGAGTCCCGGGGTCCCACGAGCAGTACTTC. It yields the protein CSARVPGSHEQYF.

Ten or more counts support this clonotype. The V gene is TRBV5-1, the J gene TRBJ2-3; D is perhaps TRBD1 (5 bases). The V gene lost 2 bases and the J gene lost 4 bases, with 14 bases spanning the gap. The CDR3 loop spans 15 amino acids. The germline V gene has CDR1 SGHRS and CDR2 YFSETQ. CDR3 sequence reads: CASSLRTQLADTQYF. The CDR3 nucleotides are TGCGCCAGCAGCTTAAGGACACAACTTGCAGATACGCAGTATTTT.

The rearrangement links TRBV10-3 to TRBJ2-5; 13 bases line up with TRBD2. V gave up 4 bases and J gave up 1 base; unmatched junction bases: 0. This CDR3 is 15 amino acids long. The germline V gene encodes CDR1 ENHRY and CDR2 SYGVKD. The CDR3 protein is CAISGTSGSQETQYF. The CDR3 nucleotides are TGTGCCATCAGTGGGACTAGCGGGAGCCAAGAGACCCAGTACTTC.

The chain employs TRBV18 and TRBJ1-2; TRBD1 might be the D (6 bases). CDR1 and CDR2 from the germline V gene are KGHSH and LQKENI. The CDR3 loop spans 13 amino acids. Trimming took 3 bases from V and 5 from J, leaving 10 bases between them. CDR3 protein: CASSPDSSYGYTF. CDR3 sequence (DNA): TGTGCCAGCTCACCGGACAGTTCGTATGGCTACACCTTC.

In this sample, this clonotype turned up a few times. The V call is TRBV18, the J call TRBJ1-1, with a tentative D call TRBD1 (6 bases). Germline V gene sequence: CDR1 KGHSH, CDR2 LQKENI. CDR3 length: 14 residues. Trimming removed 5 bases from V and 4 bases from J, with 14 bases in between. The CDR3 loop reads CASSSNRDSTEAFF. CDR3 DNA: TGTGCCAGCTCATCGAACAGGGATTCCACTGAAGCTTTCTTT.

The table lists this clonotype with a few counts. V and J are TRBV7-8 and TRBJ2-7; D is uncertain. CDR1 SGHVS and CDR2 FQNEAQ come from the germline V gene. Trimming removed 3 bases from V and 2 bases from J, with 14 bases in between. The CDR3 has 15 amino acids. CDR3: CASSFSFASTYEQYF. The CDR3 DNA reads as TGTGCCAGCAGCTTTTCTTTTGCCAGTACCTACGAGCAGTACTTC.

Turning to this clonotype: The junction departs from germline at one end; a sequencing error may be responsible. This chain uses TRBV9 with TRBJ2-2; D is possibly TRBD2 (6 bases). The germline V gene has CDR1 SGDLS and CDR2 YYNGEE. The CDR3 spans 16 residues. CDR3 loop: CASSGTNRVVTVELFF. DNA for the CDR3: TGTGCCAGCAGCGGGACTAATCGGGTTGTCACCGTGGAGCTGTTTTTT.

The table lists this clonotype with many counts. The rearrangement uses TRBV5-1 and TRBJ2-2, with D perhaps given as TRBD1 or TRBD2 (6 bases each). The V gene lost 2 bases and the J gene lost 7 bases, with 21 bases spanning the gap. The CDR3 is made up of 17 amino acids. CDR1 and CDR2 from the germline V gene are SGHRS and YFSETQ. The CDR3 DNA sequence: TGCGCCAGCAGCTTAATAGGGGGGTCATCGAGAGGCGGGGAGCTGTTTTTT. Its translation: CASSLIGGSSRGGELFF.